The T cell receptor (beta chain) under discussion was sequenced for a study of T-cell reconstitution after alpha-beta-depleted transplantation in children. Preparation of the TCRbeta library was carried out with unique molecular identifiers. TCRdb reanalysed the PCR reads using MiXCR and keeps one entry per CDR3 protein. The table shows 500,000 or so distinct CDR3 sequences, with approximately 30% occurring only once. CDR1 SGHRS and CDR2 YFSETQ come from the germline V gene. This CDR3 region has 14 residues. Trimming took 2 bases from V and 3 from J, leaving 10 bases between them. Here the sequenced sample was PBMCs from the stem cell graft donor, taken from the stem cell graft. V and J are TRBV5-1 and TRBJ2-3, with TRBD2 as a possible D gene (6 bases). This TCR came from a human donor who donated a stem cell graft to a child with aplastic anemia. The CDR3 DNA reads TGCGCCAGCAGCTTACCCCGGGAGACAGATACGCAGTATTTT. Translated, it gives CASSLPRETDTQYF.